The sequence of this T cell receptor beta chain was determined in a study of graft-versus-host responses after intestinal transplantation. The study, taken as a whole, reports: Recipient marrow held GvH clones, some first seen in ileum or blood. With peak circulating GvH clone levels came an association with early post-transplant HvG declines.

Repertoires were generated with immunoSEQ multiplex PCR, while TCRdb's copy carries only in-frame clones and drops some. Found here are tens of thousands of clones, roughly 94% of them singletons; the top ten hold around 0.51%. Germline-derived CDR1 and CDR2 are MDHEN and SYDVKM. V shed 5 bases and J shed 6 bases, with 14 bases lying between them. The CDR3 consists of 14 residues. A note on this clone: What it recognizes is unknown.

The sequencing here drew on unstimulated CD8+ T cells sorted from spleen or lymph node cells, taken before intestinal transplant. The rearrangement uses TRBV28 and TRBJ2-1; D possibly uses TRBD1 or TRBD2 (5 bases each). The receptor was derived from a human donor who received an intestinal transplant. The CDR3: CASSGTIDRNEQFF. Written as DNA, the CDR3 is TGTGCCAGCAGTGGGACGATCGACCGCAATGAGCAGTTCTTC.